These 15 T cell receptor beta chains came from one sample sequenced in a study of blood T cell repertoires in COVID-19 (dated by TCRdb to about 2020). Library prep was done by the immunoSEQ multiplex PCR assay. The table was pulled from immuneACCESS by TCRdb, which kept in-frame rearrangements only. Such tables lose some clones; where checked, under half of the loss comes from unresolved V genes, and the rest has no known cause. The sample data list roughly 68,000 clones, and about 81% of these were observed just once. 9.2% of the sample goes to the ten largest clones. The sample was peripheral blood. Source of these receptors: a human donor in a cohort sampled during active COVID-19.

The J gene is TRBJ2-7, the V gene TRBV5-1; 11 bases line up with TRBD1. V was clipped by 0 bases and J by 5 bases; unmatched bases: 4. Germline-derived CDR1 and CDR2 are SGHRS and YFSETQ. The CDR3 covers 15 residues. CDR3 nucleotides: TGCGCCAGCAGCTTGGTCGGACAGGGGGCAGACGAGCAGTACTTC. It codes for CASSLVGQGADEQYF.

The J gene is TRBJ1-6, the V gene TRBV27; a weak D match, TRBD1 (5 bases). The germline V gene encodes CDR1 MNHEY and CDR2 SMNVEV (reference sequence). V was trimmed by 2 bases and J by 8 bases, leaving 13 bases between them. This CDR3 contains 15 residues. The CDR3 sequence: CASSLGQGGDSPLHF. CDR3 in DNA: TGTGCCAGCAGTTTAGGCCAGGGAGGCGATTCACCCCTCCACTTT.

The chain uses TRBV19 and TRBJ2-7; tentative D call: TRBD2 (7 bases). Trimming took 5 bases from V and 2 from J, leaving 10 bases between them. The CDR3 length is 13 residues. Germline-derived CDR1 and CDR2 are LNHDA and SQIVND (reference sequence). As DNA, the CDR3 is TGTGCCAGTAGTGCGGGGGCGCCCTACGAGCAGTACTTC. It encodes CASSAGAPYEQYF.

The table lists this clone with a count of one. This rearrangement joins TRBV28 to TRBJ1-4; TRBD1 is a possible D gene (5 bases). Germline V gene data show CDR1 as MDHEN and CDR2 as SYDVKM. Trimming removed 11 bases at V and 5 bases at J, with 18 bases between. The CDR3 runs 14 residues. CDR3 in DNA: TGTGCCGTTCTGGGGGGGGTAAAGAATGAAAAACTGTTTTTT. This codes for CAVLGGVKNEKLFF.

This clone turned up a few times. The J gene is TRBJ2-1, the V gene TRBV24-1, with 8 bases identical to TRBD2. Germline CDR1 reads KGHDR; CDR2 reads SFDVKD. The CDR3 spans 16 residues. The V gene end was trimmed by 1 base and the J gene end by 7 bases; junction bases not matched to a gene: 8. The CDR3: CATSDFRSGSFNEQFF. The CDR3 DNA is TGTGCCACCAGTGATTTCCGGAGCGGGAGTTTTAATGAGCAGTTCTTC.

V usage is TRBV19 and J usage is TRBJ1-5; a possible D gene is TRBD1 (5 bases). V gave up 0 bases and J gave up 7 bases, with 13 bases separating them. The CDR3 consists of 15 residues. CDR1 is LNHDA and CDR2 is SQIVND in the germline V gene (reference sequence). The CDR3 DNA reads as TGTGCCAGTAGTATAGACGGGGAGGGGTGGCAGCCCCAGCATTTT. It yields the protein CASSIDGEGWQPQHF.

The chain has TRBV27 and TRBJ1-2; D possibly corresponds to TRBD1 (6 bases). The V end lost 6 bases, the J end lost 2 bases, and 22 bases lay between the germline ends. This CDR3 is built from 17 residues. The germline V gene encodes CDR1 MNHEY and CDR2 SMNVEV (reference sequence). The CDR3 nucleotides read TGTGCCAGCAGGTCCTCGCAAGGGGACACGTTAAACTATGGCTACACCTTC. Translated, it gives CASRSSQGDTLNYGYTF.

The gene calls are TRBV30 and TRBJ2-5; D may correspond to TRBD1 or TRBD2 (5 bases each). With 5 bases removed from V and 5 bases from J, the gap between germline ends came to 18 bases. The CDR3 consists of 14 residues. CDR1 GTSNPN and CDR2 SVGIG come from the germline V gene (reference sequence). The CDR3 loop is CAWGGNLAGETQYF. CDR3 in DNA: TGTGCCTGGGGGGGAAACCTAGCTGGGGAGACCCAGTACTTC.

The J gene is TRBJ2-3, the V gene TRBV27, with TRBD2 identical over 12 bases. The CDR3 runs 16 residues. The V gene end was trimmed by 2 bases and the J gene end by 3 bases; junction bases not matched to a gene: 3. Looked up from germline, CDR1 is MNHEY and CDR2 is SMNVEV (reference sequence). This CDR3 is CASSLGLAGGTDTQYF. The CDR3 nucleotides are TGTGCCAGCAGTTTAGGGCTAGCGGGGGGGACAGATACGCAGTATTTT.

The CDR3 region has the DNA TGTGCCACCGGTCGGAATGAGCAGTTCTTC. It translates to CATGRNEQFF. The chain employs TRBV28 and TRBJ2-1; D not certain. Germline V CDR1 and CDR2: MDHEN, SYDVKM. The CDR3 runs to 10 residues. V was trimmed by 10 bases and J by 7 bases, leaving 8 bases between them.

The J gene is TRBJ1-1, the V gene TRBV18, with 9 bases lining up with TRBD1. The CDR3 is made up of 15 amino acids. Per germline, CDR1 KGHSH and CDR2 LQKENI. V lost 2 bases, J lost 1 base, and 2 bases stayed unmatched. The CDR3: CASSPGTGKNTEAFF. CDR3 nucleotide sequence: TGTGCCAGCTCACCAGGGACAGGGAAGAACACTGAAGCTTTCTTT.

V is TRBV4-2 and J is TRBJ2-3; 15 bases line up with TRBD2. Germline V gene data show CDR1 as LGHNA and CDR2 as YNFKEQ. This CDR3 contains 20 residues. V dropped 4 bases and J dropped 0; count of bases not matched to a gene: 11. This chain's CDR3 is CASSPPPGLAGGRSTDTQYF. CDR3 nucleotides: TGTGCCAGCAGCCCCCCCCCGGGACTAGCGGGAGGACGGAGCACAGATACGCAGTATTTT.

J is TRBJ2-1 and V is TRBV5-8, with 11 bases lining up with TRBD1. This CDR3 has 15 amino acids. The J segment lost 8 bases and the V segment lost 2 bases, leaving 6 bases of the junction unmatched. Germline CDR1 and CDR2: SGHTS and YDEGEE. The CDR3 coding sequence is TGTGCCAGCAGCTTCGGGACAGGGGGGCGTGATGAGCAGTTCTTC. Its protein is CASSFGTGGRDEQFF.

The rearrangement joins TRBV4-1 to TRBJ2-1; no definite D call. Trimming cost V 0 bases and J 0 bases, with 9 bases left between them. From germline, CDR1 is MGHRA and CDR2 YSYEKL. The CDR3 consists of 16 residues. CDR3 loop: CASSQDARSSYNEQFF. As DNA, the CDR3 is TGCGCCAGCAGCCAAGATGCGAGGAGCTCCTACAATGAGCAGTTCTTC.

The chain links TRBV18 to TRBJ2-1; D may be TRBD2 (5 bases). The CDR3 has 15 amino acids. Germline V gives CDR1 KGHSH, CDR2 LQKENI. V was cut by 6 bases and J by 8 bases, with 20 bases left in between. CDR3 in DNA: TGTGCCAGCTCTCAAACTTTGGGAACTAGGGATGAGCAGTTCTTC. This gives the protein CASSQTLGTRDEQFF.